Listed below are T cell receptor beta chains from one sample, sequenced in a study of early T cells in non-severe SARS-CoV-2 infection. Each CDR3 protein is one row after TCRdb ran MiXCR on the 5' RACE reads. The data contain some 70,000 distinct CDR3 sequences, 9.1% of them singletons. Source material: whole blood. The origin of the receptors is an adult who was a healthcare worker with PCR-confirmed SARS-CoV-2 infection or an uninfected control (not recorded which). Each CDR3 is given with its conserved first and last residue. D genes are given only for firm matches. Not all rows give a size; the values are once, few, many and, for expanded clones, a class.

>15|many|TRBV28|TRBJ1-5|NA
CASSPLLGDDQPQHF
TGTGCCAGCAGTCCCCTATTAGGTGATGATCAGCCCCAGCATTTT
>15|many|TRBV27|TRBJ1-5|TRBD1
CASSIRQGPNQPQHF
TGTGCCAGCAGTATCAGACAGGGGCCCAATCAGCCCCAGCATTTT
>13|few|TRBV20-1|TRBJ1-1|NA
CSAVTYRVTEAFF
TGCAGTGCGGTCACCTACAGGGTTACTGAAGCTTTCTTT
>16|few|TRBV4-2|TRBJ2-5|TRBD2
CASSQSTGGTQETQYF
TGTGCCAGCAGCCAATCAACGGGAGGCACGCAAGAGACCCAGTACTTC
>13|few|TRBV28|TRBJ2-7|TRBD2
CASSWGGSYEQYF
TGTGCCAGCAGTTGGGGCGGGAGTTACGAGCAGTACTTC
>13|medium-sized|TRBV6-5|TRBJ2-7|NA
CASRPGVIYEQYF
TGTGCCAGCAGACCGGGAGTTATCTACGAGCAGTACTTC
>17|NA|TRBV7-2|TRBJ2-3|TRBD2
CASSLAGLAGYTDTQYF
TGTGCCAGCAGCTTAGCTGGACTAGCGGGCTACACAGATACGCAGTATTTT
>14|many|TRBV7-2|TRBJ2-7|NA
CASSARVTSYEQYF
TGTGCCAGCAGCGCGAGAGTGACTAGCTACGAGCAGTACTTC
>16|many|TRBV11-3|TRBJ2-3|NA
CASSPGVDPRTDTQYF
TGTGCCAGCAGCCCCGGTGTGGATCCTCGCACAGATACGCAGTATTTT
>13|NA|TRBV12-3/TRBV12-4|TRBJ1-1|NA
CASSFSQDTEAFF
TGTGCCAGCAGTTTTTCGCAGGACACTGAAGCTTTCTTT
>14|few|TRBV7-7|TRBJ2-7|NA
CASSLGQRGDEQYF
TGTGCCAGCAGCTTAGGCCAAAGGGGGGACGAGCAGTACTTC
>15|many|TRBV20-1|TRBJ2-7|TRBD2
CSARDWAGGRYEQYF
TGCAGTGCTAGAGATTGGGCGGGAGGAAGGTACGAGCAGTACTTC
>15|few|TRBV7-8|TRBJ2-7|NA
CASSPEGQIAYEQYF
TGTGCCAGCAGCCCAGAGGGGCAGATTGCCTACGAGCAGTACTTC
>15|many|TRBV14|TRBJ2-7|TRBD2
CASSQGASGSYEQYF
TGTGCCAGCAGCCAAGGGGCTAGCGGGAGCTACGAGCAGTACTTC
>15|few|TRBV4-1|TRBJ2-5|NA
CASSPHATGQETQYF
TGCGCCAGCAGCCCCCACGCGACAGGCCAAGAGACCCAGTACTTC
>14|NA|TRBV20-1|TRBJ1-5|TRBD1
CSASTGAYDQPQHF
TGCAGTGCTTCCACAGGGGCGTATGATCAGCCCCAGCATTTT
>13|NA|TRBV29-1|TRBJ2-7|TRBD2
CSAMRGALEEQYF
TGCAGCGCCATGCGGGGGGCGCTAGAGGAGCAGTACTTC
>16|few|TRBV9|TRBJ2-7|TRBD2
CASSVGGSGIGYEQYF
TGTGCCAGCAGCGTAGGCGGTAGCGGGATAGGCTACGAGCAGTACTTC
>14|few|TRBV5-1|TRBJ2-7|TRBD1
CASSLGTGLPEQYF
TGCGCCAGCAGCTTAGGGACAGGACTCCCCGAGCAGTACTTC
>16|few|TRBV5-5|TRBJ2-5|TRBD1
CASSPDGQGQGETQYF
TGTGCCAGCAGCCCCGACGGACAGGGCCAGGGAGAGACCCAGTACTTC
>15|many|TRBV20-1|TRBJ2-7|NA
CSAERRGPSSYEQYF
TGCAGTGCAGAGAGACGGGGTCCCAGCTCCTACGAGCAGTACTTC
>13|NA|TRBV29-1|TRBJ2-3|TRBD1
CSVRQGAKDTQYF
TGCAGCGTTCGACAGGGGGCTAAAGATACGCAGTATTTT
>15|once|TRBV28|TRBJ2-7|TRBD1
CASSFIGQGAYEQYF
TGTGCCAGCAGTTTTATCGGACAGGGAGCCTACGAGCAGTACTTC
>16|NA|TRBV7-2|TRBJ2-7|TRBD2
CASSLGTSGSGYEQYF
TGTGCCAGCAGCTTAGGGACTAGCGGGAGCGGGTACGAGCAGTACTTC
>14|NA|TRBV2|TRBJ2-7|NA
CASNSIDTGYEQYF
TGTGCCAGCAACTCGATAGATACTGGATACGAGCAGTACTTC
>12|few|TRBV24-1|TRBJ2-3|TRBD2
CATSEAGVAQYF
TGTGCCACCAGTGAAGCGGGAGTGGCGCAGTATTTT
>14|many|TRBV10-3|TRBJ2-3|NA
CAISVISGKDTQYF
TGTGCCATCAGCGTCATCTCAGGGAAAGATACGCAGTATTTT
>13|few|TRBV20-1|TRBJ1-6|TRBD1
CSAADRGTSPLHF
TGCAGTGCTGCCGACAGGGGAACTTCACCCCTCCACTTT
>16|few|TRBV18|TRBJ2-3|NA
CASSRATSIAADTQYF
TGTGCCAGCTCACGTGCGACTAGTATCGCCGCAGATACGCAGTATTTT
>14|many|TRBV29-1|TRBJ2-7|TRBD1
CSATPGQGSYEQYF
TGCAGCGCGACTCCGGGACAGGGCTCCTACGAGCAGTACTTC
>13|NA|TRBV6-6|TRBJ1-5|NA
CASSYVPYRPQHF
TGTGCCAGCAGTTACGTACCGTATCGGCCCCAGCATTTT
>13|NA|TRBV2|TRBJ2-2|NA
CASERENTGELFF
TGTGCCAGTGAAAGGGAGAACACCGGGGAGCTGTTTTTT